The TCR beta chain described here comes from a study of identical twins. One entry per CDR3 protein, called by TCRdb with MiXCR from the 5' RACE reads. The sample has approximately 190,000 distinct CDR3 sequences, 15% seen once; the top ten hold over 35%. This clonotype was found a few times. What it binds is not known. Trimming cost V 5 bases and J 10 bases; bases outside gene matches: 8. This CDR3 comprises 13 residues. General study points: There was an excess of low generation probability in the out-of-frame alpha sequences that twins shared.

The data were also submitted as part of a second study, on T cells expressing NK-cell markers.

The sequencing sample was made of CD8+ T cells sorted from blood. The TCR comes from a woman younger than 35 in good health. The rearrangement links TRBV12-3 or TRBV12-4 to TRBJ1-3, with TRBD1 identical over 7 bases. In DNA, the CDR3 is TGTGCCAGCAGTATTGGACAGGCATCTACCATATATTTT. Its protein is CASSIGQASTIYF.